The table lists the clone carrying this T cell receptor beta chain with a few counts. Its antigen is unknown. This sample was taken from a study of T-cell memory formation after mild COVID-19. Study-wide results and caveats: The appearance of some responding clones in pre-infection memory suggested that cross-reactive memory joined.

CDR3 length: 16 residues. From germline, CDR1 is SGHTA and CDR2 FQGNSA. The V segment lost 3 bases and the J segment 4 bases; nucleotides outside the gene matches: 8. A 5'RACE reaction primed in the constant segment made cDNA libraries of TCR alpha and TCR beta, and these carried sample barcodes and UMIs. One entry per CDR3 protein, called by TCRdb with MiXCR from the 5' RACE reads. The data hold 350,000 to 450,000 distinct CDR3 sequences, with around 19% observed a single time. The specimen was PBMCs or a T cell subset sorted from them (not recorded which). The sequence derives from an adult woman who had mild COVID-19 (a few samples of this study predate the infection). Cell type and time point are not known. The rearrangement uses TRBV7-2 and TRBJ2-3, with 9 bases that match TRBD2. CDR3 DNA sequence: TGTGCCAGCAGCTTGGATCGACTAGCGGCGGCAGATACGCAGTATTTT. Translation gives CASSLDRLAAADTQYF.